These T cell receptor beta chains were read from a single sample in a study of CD8 T cells in Susac syndrome. TCRdb analysed the immunoSEQ multiplex PCR reads with MiXCR anew, one entry per CDR3 protein. The sample has some 300,000 distinct CDR3 sequences, roughly 85% seen once; the top ten hold around 0.21%. Sequences were obtained from CD8+ T cells from PBMCs. The source of these receptors is a human donor with multiple sclerosis. Both conserved end residues are part of each CDR3. D genes are given only for firm matches. Clone size is not always given. Where it is, it says once, few, many or a class for expanded clones.

abundance	len	v_gene	d_gene	j_gene	CDR3nt	CDR3aa
-	12	TRBV9	-	TRBJ1-2	TGTGCCAGCAGCGTAGTGGAGGATGGCTACACCTTC	CASSVVEDGYTF
-	16	TRBV4-3	TRBD1	TRBJ2-5	TGCGCCAGCAGCCAAGATGGGACAGGGAATCAAGAGACCCAGTACTTC	CASSQDGTGNQETQYF
once	14	TRBV7-9	TRBD1	TRBJ1-2	TGTGCCAGCAGCTCCAGTTGGGACAGGGGCGGCTACACCTTC	CASSSSWDRGGYTF
-	17	TRBV27	TRBD1	TRBJ2-2	TGTGCCAGCAGTTTAGTATCAGGGGGCGCGATGGGCGGGGAGCTGTTTTTT	CASSLVSGGAMGGELFF
-	15	TRBV19	-	TRBJ1-1	TGTGCCAGTATGGGGAAGGAGTTATGGGTCCCTGAAGCTTTCTTT	CASMGKELWVPEAFF
-	15	TRBV27	TRBD2	TRBJ2-7	TGTGCCAGCAGTCCCCACGGGGGGGGTTCCTACGAGCAGTACTTC	CASSPHGGGSYEQYF
-	14	TRBV7-9	TRBD1	TRBJ2-7	TGTGCCAGCAGCTTCACAGGGGTATCCTACGAGCAGTACTTC	CASSFTGVSYEQYF
-	15	TRBV6-5	TRBD2	TRBJ2-1	TGTGCCAGCAGTTTCAAGCGGGAGGTCAGAAATGAGCAGTTCTTC	CASSFKREVRNEQFF
-	15	TRBV5-6	-	TRBJ2-3	TGTGCCAGCAGCTTGGGAGTTTACCTCACAGATACGCAGTATTTT	CASSLGVYLTDTQYF
-	14	TRBV29-1	-	TRBJ2-7	TGCAGCGTGGGGTCCCAGGGCCTCTCGGACGAGCAGTACTTC	CSVGSQGLSDEQYF
-	14	TRBV19	-	TRBJ2-3	TGTGCCAGTAGTATACTAACGGAGTTTAATACGCAGTATTTT	CASSILTEFNTQYF
-	12	TRBV20-1	TRBD1	TRBJ2-5	TGCAGTGCCGGGACAGGCCAAGAGACCCAGTACTTC	CSAGTGQETQYF
-	12	TRBV5-6	-	TRBJ1-3	TGTGCCAGCAGCCCCGGGGGAAACACCATATATTTT	CASSPGGNTIYF
-	15	TRBV12-3/TRBV12-4	-	TRBJ2-7	TGTGCCAGCAGAGATACAGGGTATTACTCCTACGAGCAGTACTTC	CASRDTGYYSYEQYF
-	16	TRBV7-6	TRBD2	TRBJ2-2	TGTGCCAGCAGCGAGGACCTAGCGGGGCGAACCGGGGAGCTGTTTTTT	CASSEDLAGRTGELFF
-	15	TRBV3-1	-	TRBJ2-1	TGTGCCAGCAGCCAAAAGGATCCCCCCTACAATGAGCAGTTCTTC	CASSQKDPPYNEQFF
-	16	TRBV9	TRBD1	TRBJ1-1	TGTGCCAGCAGCGTAGGAAGGGGGCTTTTTGACACTGAAGCTTTCTTT	CASSVGRGLFDTEAFF
-	14	TRBV7-8	TRBD1	TRBJ2-7	TGTGCCAGCAGCTCAACGACAGGGGGCGCCGAGCAGTACTTC	CASSSTTGGAEQYF
once	14	TRBV7-9	-	TRBJ2-7	TGTGCCAGCAGCTTAAGGTCGGAGAGGCACGAGCAGTACTTC	CASSLRSERHEQYF
-	17	TRBV28	TRBD1	TRBJ2-7	TGTGCCAGCAGTTTATTTGGGACAGGGGGACCGGGGAGCGAGCAGTACTTC	CASSLFGTGGPGSEQYF
-	16	TRBV16	-	TRBJ1-5	TGTGCCAGCAGCTCCGTCCACAGGGACGGCAATCAGCCCCAGCATTTT	CASSSVHRDGNQPQHF
-	16	TRBV20-1	-	TRBJ2-4	TGCAGTGCTAGAGATTCGACTTCGGGCTATAGAAACATTCAGTACTTC	CSARDSTSGYRNIQYF
-	21	TRBV9	TRBD1	TRBJ2-6	TGTGCCAGCAGCGTACAGGACAGGGGGCGACCAAACCCCTCTGGGGCCAACGTCCTGACTTTC	CASSVQDRGRPNPSGANVLTF
-	16	TRBV20-1	-	TRBJ1-5	TGCAGTGCCCAGACAGAATTTGGGGTTCGCAATCAGCCCCAGCATTTT	CSAQTEFGVRNQPQHF
-	13	TRBV7-8	-	TRBJ2-4	TGTGCCAGCAGCGCCGGACCCGGGACCATTCAGTACTTC	CASSAGPGTIQYF
-	12	TRBV28	-	TRBJ1-1	TGTGCCAGCAAGGAGCAGAACACTGAAGCTTTCTTT	CASKEQNTEAFF
-	14	TRBV5-1	TRBD1	TRBJ2-7	TGCGCCAGCAGCTCCGCAGGGGGCTTCTACGAGCAGTACTTC	CASSSAGGFYEQYF
-	14	TRBV10-3	-	TRBJ1-2	TGTGCCATCAGTGAGTCACTAGGGGGCTATGGCTACACCTTC	CAISESLGGYGYTF
-	16	TRBV7-6	-	TRBJ1-1	TGTGCCAGCAGCTTATCGCGCGTAGGAACGAACACTGAAGCTTTCTTT	CASSLSRVGTNTEAFF
-	12	TRBV7-6	-	TRBJ2-1	TGTGCCAGCGCGACTGGCTACAATGAGCAGTTCTTC	CASATGYNEQFF
-	14	TRBV12-3/TRBV12-4	-	TRBJ1-5	TGTGCCAGCAGCACGGACGGGTTCAATCAGCCCCAGCATTTT	CASSTDGFNQPQHF
-	14	TRBV24-1	-	TRBJ2-1	TGTGCCACCAGTGATTTGGACGGAGGCAATGAGCAGTTCTTC	CATSDLDGGNEQFF
few	12	TRBV25-1	TRBD1	TRBJ1-2	TGTGCCAGTACAGGGGCCCGGGGTGGCTACACCTTC	CASTGARGGYTF
-	16	TRBV28	-	TRBJ1-5	TGTGCCAGCAGTTTATGGTCGGCAGGGTTTGACCAGCCCCAGCATTTT	CASSLWSAGFDQPQHF
-	16	TRBV14	TRBD2	TRBJ2-3	TGTGCCAGCAGCCAAGTGGAGCGGGACGGCACAGATACGCAGTATTTT	CASSQVERDGTDTQYF
-	13	TRBV6-5	TRBD1	TRBJ1-1	TGTGCCAGCAGTTTTAGACAGGGCCCTGAAGCTTTCTTT	CASSFRQGPEAFF
-	13	TRBV5-6	-	TRBJ1-2	TGTGCCAGCAGTTCAAAAAGGGTCGTCAGTGACACCTTC	CASSSKRVVSDTF
-	14	TRBV13	TRBD1	TRBJ2-1	TGTGCCAGCAGCTTAGGTTTACAGGGGAATGAGCAGTTCTTC	CASSLGLQGNEQFF
-	10	TRBV28	-	TRBJ2-7	TGTGCCAGCAGAAGGCACGAGCAGTACTTC	CASRRHEQYF
-	16	TRBV28	TRBD1	TRBJ1-5	TGTGCCAGCAGTTTGGAGACCCAGGGGGCAAATCAGCCCCAGCATTTT	CASSLETQGANQPQHF
few	17	TRBV27	TRBD2	TRBJ2-1	TGTGCCAGCAGCCCCCCGGGACTAGCGGGAATTTACAATGAGCAGTTCTTC	CASSPPGLAGIYNEQFF
-	14	TRBV27	-	TRBJ2-3	TGTGCCAGCAGTTGGGCAGGGGGAGGGGATACGCAGTATTTT	CASSWAGGGDTQYF
once	17	TRBV20-1	-	TRBJ2-6	TGCAGTGCTAGGGGCGGCCCTTCTAGCTCTGGGGCCAACGTCCTGACTTTC	CSARGGPSSSGANVLTF
-	14	TRBV24-1	TRBD1	TRBJ2-7	TGTGCCACCAGTGATTGGACAGGGGGCGACGAGCAGTACTTC	CATSDWTGGDEQYF
once	17	TRBV4-1	-	TRBJ2-1	TGCGCCAGCAGCCAAGGGTCTCCGGGAACCTCCTACAATGAGCAGTTCTTC	CASSQGSPGTSYNEQFF
once	19	TRBV6-1	TRBD2	TRBJ2-7	TGTGCCAGCAGTGAATTAGGTTATCTAGAGCTAGCGGGAGCGAACGAGCAGTACTTC	CASSELGYLELAGANEQYF
-	15	TRBV19	TRBD2	TRBJ2-1	TGTGCCAGTAGTATCCTAGCGGGAACCTACAATGAGCAGTTCTTC	CASSILAGTYNEQFF
-	20	TRBV11-1	TRBD1	TRBJ1-3	TGTGCCAGCAGCTCCTCTAGACAGGGGACCTCCTCAAGCTCTGGAAACACCATATATTTT	CASSSSRQGTSSSSGNTIYF
few	14	TRBV6-5	-	TRBJ1-2	TGTGCCAGCAGTTACTCGACGGGGACCTATGGCTACACCTTC	CASSYSTGTYGYTF
-	16	TRBV7-9	TRBD1	TRBJ2-2	TGTGCCAGCAGCGGACGGACAGGGCGAAAGACCGGGGAGCTGTTTTTT	CASSGRTGRKTGELFF
-	17	TRBV29-1	TRBD2	TRBJ2-1	TGCAGCGTTGAGGTAGCGGGAGTTAAGCTGTGGGTCAATGAGCAGTTCTTC	CSVEVAGVKLWVNEQFF
-	17	TRBV19	-	TRBJ2-1	TGTGCCAGTAGTATAGGTATTGGGGGACTTCAAGACAATGAGCAGTTCTTC	CASSIGIGGLQDNEQFF
-	16	TRBV21-1	-	TRBJ2-7	TGTGCCAGCACTCCAAGGAGTAGCGGGAGTGGCTACGAGCAGTACTTC	CASTPRSSGSGYEQYF
once	14	TRBV12-3/TRBV12-4	TRBD2	TRBJ2-1	TGTGCCGAAGGGAGCGGGAGAGCCTACAATGAGCAGTTCTTC	CAEGSGRAYNEQFF
-	12	TRBV20-1	TRBD1	TRBJ1-1	TGCAGTTCCCGGCAGGGGGGCACTGAAGCTTTCTTT	CSSRQGGTEAFF
-	15	TRBV19	TRBD2	TRBJ2-7	TGTGCCAGTAAATGGGCTAGCGGGAACTCCTACGAGCAGTACTTC	CASKWASGNSYEQYF
-	15	TRBV28	TRBD1	TRBJ1-2	TGTGCCAGCAATTCCCCGGGACAGACTAACTATGGCTACACCTTC	CASNSPGQTNYGYTF